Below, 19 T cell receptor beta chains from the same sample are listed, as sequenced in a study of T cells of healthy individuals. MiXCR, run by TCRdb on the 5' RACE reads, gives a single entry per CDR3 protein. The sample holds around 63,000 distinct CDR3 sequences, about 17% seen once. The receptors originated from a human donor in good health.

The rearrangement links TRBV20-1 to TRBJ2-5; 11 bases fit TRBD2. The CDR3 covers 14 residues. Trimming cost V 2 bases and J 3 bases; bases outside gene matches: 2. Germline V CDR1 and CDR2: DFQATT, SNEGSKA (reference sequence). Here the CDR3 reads CSARPTSGKETQYF. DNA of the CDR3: TGCAGTGCTAGACCGACTAGCGGGAAAGAGACCCAGTACTTC.

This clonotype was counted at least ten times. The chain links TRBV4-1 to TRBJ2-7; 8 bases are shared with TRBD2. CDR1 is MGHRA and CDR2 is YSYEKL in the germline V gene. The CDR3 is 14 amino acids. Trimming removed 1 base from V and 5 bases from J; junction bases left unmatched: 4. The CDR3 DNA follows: TGCGCCAGCAGCCAAGGACTAGCGAACAACGAGCAGTACTTC. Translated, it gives CASSQGLANNEQYF.

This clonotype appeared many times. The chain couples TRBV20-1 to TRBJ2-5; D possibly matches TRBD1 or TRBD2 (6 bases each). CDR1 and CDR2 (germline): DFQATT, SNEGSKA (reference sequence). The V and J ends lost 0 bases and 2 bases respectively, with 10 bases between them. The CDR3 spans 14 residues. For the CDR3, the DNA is TGCAGTGCTAGAGAACGGGGGCCTCAAGAGACCCAGTACTTC. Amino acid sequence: CSARERGPQETQYF.

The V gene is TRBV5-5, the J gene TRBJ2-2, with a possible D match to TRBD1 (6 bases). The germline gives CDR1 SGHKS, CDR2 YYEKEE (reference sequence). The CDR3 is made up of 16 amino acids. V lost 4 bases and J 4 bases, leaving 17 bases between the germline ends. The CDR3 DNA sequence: TGTGCCAGCAGCAATCTACAGGGAAAGGGCACCGGGGAGCTGTTTTTT. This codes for CASSNLQGKGTGELFF.

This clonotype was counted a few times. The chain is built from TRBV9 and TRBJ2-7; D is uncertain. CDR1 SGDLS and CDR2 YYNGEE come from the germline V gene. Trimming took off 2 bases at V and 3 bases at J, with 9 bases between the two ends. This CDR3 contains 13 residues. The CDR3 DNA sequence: TGTGCCAGCAGCGTGGGTCTGGGCTACGAGCAGTACTTC. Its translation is CASSVGLGYEQYF.

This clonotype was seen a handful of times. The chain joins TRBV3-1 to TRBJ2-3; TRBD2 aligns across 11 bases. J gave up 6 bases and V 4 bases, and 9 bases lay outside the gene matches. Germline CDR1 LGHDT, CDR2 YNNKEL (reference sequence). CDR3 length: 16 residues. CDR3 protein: CASSPTTSGTADTQYF. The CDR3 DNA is TGTGCCAGCAGCCCCACGACTAGCGGGACGGCGGATACGCAGTATTTT.

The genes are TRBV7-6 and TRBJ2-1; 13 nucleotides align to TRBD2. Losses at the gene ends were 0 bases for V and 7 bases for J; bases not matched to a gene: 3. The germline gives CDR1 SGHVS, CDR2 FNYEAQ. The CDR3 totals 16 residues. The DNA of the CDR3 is TGTGCCAGCAGCTTAGCCACTAGCGGGGGGGCGAATGAGCAGTTCTTC. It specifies CASSLATSGGANEQFF.

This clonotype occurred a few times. The CDR3 loop is CASSSQGANGYTF. In nucleotides, the CDR3 is TGCGCCAGCAGCTCACAGGGGGCGAATGGCTACACCTTC. The rearrangement uses TRBV5-1 and TRBJ1-2, with 9 bases lining up with TRBD1. This CDR3 has 13 residues. Germline-derived CDR1 and CDR2 are SGHRS and YFSETQ. Unmatched junction bases numbered 3, after V lost 3 bases and J lost 6 bases.

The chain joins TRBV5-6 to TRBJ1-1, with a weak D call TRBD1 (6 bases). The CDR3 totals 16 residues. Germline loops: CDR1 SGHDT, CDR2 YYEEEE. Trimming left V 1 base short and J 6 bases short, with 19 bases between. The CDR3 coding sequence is TGTGCCAGCAGCTTGACTGCACAGGGACGGGTTGCTGAAGCTTTCTTT. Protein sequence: CASSLTAQGRVAEAFF.

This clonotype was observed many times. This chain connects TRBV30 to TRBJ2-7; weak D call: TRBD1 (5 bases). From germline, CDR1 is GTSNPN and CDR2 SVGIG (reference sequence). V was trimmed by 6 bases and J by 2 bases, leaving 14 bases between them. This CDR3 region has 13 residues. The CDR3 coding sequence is TGTGCCTGTGACAGTTTGGACCCCTACGAGCAGTACTTC. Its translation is CACDSLDPYEQYF.

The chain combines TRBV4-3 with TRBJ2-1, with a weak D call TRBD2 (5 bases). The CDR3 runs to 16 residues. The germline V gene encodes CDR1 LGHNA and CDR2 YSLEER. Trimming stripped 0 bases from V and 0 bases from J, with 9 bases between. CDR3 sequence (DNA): TGCGCCAGCAGCCAAGATGCGGGCAGCTCCTACAATGAGCAGTTCTTC. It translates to CASSQDAGSSYNEQFF.

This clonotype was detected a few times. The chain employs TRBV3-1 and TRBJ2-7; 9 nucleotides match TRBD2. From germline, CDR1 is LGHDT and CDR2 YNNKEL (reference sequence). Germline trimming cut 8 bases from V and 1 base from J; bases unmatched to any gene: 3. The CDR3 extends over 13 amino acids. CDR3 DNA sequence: TGTGCCAGCGCGGGGGGGCGGTCCTACGAGCAGTACTTC. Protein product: CASAGGRSYEQYF.

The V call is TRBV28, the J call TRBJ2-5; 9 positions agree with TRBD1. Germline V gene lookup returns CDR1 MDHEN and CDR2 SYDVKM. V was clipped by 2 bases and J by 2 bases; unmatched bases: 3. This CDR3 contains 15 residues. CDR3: CASSLGGQGQETQYF. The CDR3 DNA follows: TGTGCCAGCAGTTTAGGGGGACAGGGACAAGAGACCCAGTACTTC. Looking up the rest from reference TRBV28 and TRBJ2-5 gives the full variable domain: DVKVTQSSRYLVKRTGEKVFLECVQDMDHENMFWYRQDPGLGLRLIYFSYDVKMKEKGDIPEGYSVSREKKERFSLILESASTNQTSMYLCASSLGGQGQETQYFGPGTRLLVL.

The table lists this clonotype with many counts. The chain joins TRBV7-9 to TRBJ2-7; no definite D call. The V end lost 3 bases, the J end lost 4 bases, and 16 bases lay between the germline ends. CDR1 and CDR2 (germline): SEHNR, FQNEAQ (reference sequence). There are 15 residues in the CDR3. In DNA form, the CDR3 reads TGTGCCAGCAGCTTCCCCCGAGCTGCCTCTTACGAGCAGTACTTC. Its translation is CASSFPRAASYEQYF.

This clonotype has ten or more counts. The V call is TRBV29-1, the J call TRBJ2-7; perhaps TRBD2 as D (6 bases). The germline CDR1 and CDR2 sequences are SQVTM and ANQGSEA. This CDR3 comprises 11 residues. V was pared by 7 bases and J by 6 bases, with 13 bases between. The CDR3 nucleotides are TGCAGCGGGACTAAGGCAACCGAGCAGTACTTC. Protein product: CSGTKATEQYF.

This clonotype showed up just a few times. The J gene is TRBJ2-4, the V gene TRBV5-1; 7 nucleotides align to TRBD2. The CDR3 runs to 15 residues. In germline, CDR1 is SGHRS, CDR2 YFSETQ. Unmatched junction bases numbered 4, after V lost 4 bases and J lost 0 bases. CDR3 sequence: CASSESGVAKNIQYF. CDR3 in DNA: TGCGCCAGCAGCGAGAGCGGGGTAGCCAAAAACATTCAGTACTTC.

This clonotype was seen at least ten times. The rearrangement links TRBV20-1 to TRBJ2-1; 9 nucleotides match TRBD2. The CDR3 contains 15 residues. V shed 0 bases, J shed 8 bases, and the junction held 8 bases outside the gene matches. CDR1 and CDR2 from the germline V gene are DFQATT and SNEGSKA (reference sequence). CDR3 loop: CSARDHAGGPYEQFF. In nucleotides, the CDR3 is TGCAGTGCTAGAGATCACGCGGGAGGGCCATATGAGCAGTTCTTC.

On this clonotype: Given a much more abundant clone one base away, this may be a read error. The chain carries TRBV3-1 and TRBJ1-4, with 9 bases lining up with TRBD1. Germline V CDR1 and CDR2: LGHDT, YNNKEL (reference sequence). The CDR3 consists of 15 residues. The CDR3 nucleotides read TGTGCCAGCAGCCAAGAGGGACAGGGAGGTGAAAAACTGTCTTTT. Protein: CASSQEGQGGEKLSF.

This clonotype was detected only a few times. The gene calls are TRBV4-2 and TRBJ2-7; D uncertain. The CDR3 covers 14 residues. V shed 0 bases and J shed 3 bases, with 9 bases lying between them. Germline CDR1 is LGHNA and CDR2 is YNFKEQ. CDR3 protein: CASSQESSYYEQYF. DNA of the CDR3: TGTGCCAGCAGCCAAGAGTCTAGTTACTACGAGCAGTACTTC.